A selection of T cell receptor beta chains follows, all from one sample in a study of T cell repertoires in cytomegalovirus infection. TCRdb processed the reads anew with MiXCR; each CDR3 protein has one entry. This sample has roughly 300,000 distinct CDR3 sequences, with over 7.5% found just once. Sequencing was performed on PBMCs. All receptors derive from a human donor in good health (CMV status not recorded). Some clones in this sample may be carry-over from other donors' samples. The CDR3 runs from the conserved cysteine through the conserved F or W. The order of the fields is J gene, D gene, V gene, clone size, CDR3 length, CDR3 DNA, CDR3 protein. D genes are given only for firm matches. For some rows the clone size is stated as once, few or many, or as a class when expanded; others skip it.

J gene: TRBJ2-5; D gene: -; V gene: TRBV12-3/TRBV12-4; clone size: many; CDR3 length: 17; CDR3 DNA: TGTGCCAGCAGCCGGATCCACGGGAGAGGTGGGCGGGAGACCCAGTACTTC; CDR3 protein: CASSRIHGRGGRETQYF
J gene: TRBJ2-3; D gene: -; V gene: TRBV6-2/TRBV6-3; clone size: few; CDR3 length: 16; CDR3 DNA: TGTGCCAGCAGTTACCGGAGTGGAGCTTACACAGATACGCAGTATTTT; CDR3 protein: CASSYRSGAYTDTQYF
J gene: TRBJ2-3; D gene: TRBD2; V gene: TRBV19; clone size: -; CDR3 length: 15; CDR3 DNA: TGTGCCAGTAGTCGAGCGGGGGGGCCTCCGTCTACGCAGTATTTT; CDR3 protein: CASSRAGGPPSTQYF
J gene: TRBJ1-2; D gene: -; V gene: TRBV28; clone size: few; CDR3 length: 18; CDR3 DNA: TGTGCCAGCAGAACCACTGGCCCAGGTGACTACAAAGACTATGGCTACACCTTC; CDR3 protein: CASRTTGPGDYKDYGYTF
J gene: TRBJ1-3; D gene: -; V gene: TRBV12-3/TRBV12-4; clone size: many; CDR3 length: 14; CDR3 DNA: TGTGCCAGCAGCTTGGGGGCATCTGGAAACACCATATATTTT; CDR3 protein: CASSLGASGNTIYF
J gene: TRBJ2-2; D gene: -; V gene: TRBV4-1; clone size: few; CDR3 length: 14; CDR3 DNA: TGCGCCAGCAGCCAAACCCTGGGCACCGGGGAGCTGTTTTTT; CDR3 protein: CASSQTLGTGELFF
J gene: TRBJ1-5; D gene: -; V gene: TRBV12-3/TRBV12-4; clone size: few; CDR3 length: 16; CDR3 DNA: TGTGCCAGCAGTTTAAAGGGGCCGCTTAGCAATCAGCCCCAGCATTTT; CDR3 protein: CASSLKGPLSNQPQHF
J gene: TRBJ2-7; D gene: TRBD2; V gene: TRBV20-1; clone size: few; CDR3 length: 14; CDR3 DNA: TGCAGTGCTAGAGTGGTGGTAGCGGGAGGCGAGCAGTACTTC; CDR3 protein: CSARVVVAGGEQYF
J gene: TRBJ1-2; D gene: TRBD1; V gene: TRBV7-8; clone size: many; CDR3 length: 14; CDR3 DNA: TGTGCCAGCAGCTTATCAGGACAGGGACATGGCTACACCTTC; CDR3 protein: CASSLSGQGHGYTF
J gene: TRBJ1-5; D gene: TRBD1; V gene: TRBV28; clone size: few; CDR3 length: 20; CDR3 DNA: TGTGCCAGCAGTTCCAGGGGCGGGACAGGGAGTAAATCTCGCAATCAGCCCCAGCATTTT; CDR3 protein: CASSSRGGTGSKSRNQPQHF
J gene: TRBJ1-6; D gene: TRBD1; V gene: TRBV15; clone size: -; CDR3 length: 13; CDR3 DNA: TGTGCCACCAGCAAACAGGGGAATTCACCCCTCCACTTT; CDR3 protein: CATSKQGNSPLHF
J gene: TRBJ2-7; D gene: -; V gene: TRBV5-1; clone size: -; CDR3 length: 12; CDR3 DNA: TGCGCCAGCAGCCCGGACTGGGGCGAGCAGTACTTC; CDR3 protein: CASSPDWGEQYF
J gene: TRBJ2-1; D gene: -; V gene: TRBV15; clone size: -; CDR3 length: 15; CDR3 DNA: TGTGCCACCAGTACCGACCTGAGCTCCTACAATGAGCAGTTCTTC; CDR3 protein: CATSTDLSSYNEQFF
J gene: TRBJ2-1; D gene: TRBD2; V gene: TRBV28; clone size: many; CDR3 length: 22; CDR3 DNA: TGTGCCAGCAGTTTGGGGACTAGCGGGATAGGCAGAATTTGGGGGACCTACAATGAGCAGTTCTTC; CDR3 protein: CASSLGTSGIGRIWGTYNEQFF
J gene: TRBJ1-2; D gene: -; V gene: TRBV7-2; clone size: -; CDR3 length: 20; CDR3 DNA: TGTGCCAGCAGCTTATTCCCATATAATCCCCGCCTCGACATCCCCTATGGCTACACCTTC; CDR3 protein: CASSLFPYNPRLDIPYGYTF
J gene: TRBJ2-7; D gene: -; V gene: TRBV4-1; clone size: many; CDR3 length: 15; CDR3 DNA: TGCGCCAGCAGCCAAGAGTCTCAGGGCGCCTACGAGCAGTACTTC; CDR3 protein: CASSQESQGAYEQYF
J gene: TRBJ2-3; D gene: TRBD2; V gene: TRBV6-5; clone size: few; CDR3 length: 15; CDR3 DNA: TGTGCCAGCAGTTATGGGACTAGCGCAACAGATACGCAGTATTTT; CDR3 protein: CASSYGTSATDTQYF
J gene: TRBJ2-1; D gene: TRBD1; V gene: TRBV6-2/TRBV6-3; clone size: many; CDR3 length: 15; CDR3 DNA: TGTGCCAGCAGTTCCCAGGGGGCTGCCTACAATGAGCAGTTCTTC; CDR3 protein: CASSSQGAAYNEQFF
J gene: TRBJ1-3; D gene: -; V gene: TRBV7-2; clone size: many; CDR3 length: 16; CDR3 DNA: TGTGCCAGCAGCTTAGCCCCCCAAGCCTTTGGAAACACCATATATTTT; CDR3 protein: CASSLAPQAFGNTIYF
J gene: TRBJ1-1; D gene: -; V gene: TRBV11-1; clone size: many; CDR3 length: 15; CDR3 DNA: TGTGCCAGCAGCTTAGGTGACGGTATGAACACTGAAGCTTTCTTT; CDR3 protein: CASSLGDGMNTEAFF
J gene: TRBJ2-2; D gene: TRBD1; V gene: TRBV19; clone size: -; CDR3 length: 18; CDR3 DNA: TGTGCCAGTATACCCAAAATAAGACAGGGTGAGAACACCGGGGAGCTGTTTTTT; CDR3 protein: CASIPKIRQGENTGELFF
J gene: TRBJ2-5; D gene: TRBD2; V gene: TRBV20-1; clone size: -; CDR3 length: 16; CDR3 DNA: TGCAGTGCTAGAGCCGGGACTAGCACGGGCAGGGAGACCCAGTACTTC; CDR3 protein: CSARAGTSTGRETQYF
J gene: TRBJ2-7; D gene: -; V gene: TRBV20-1; clone size: -; CDR3 length: 13; CDR3 DNA: TGCAGTGCTAGAGGTCCCGACAGATACGAGCAGTACTTC; CDR3 protein: CSARGPDRYEQYF
J gene: TRBJ1-1; D gene: -; V gene: TRBV5-1; clone size: few; CDR3 length: 16; CDR3 DNA: TGCGCCAGCAGCTCTCGACAGGACCTCATGAACACTGAAGCTTTCTTT; CDR3 protein: CASSSRQDLMNTEAFF
J gene: TRBJ1-1; D gene: -; V gene: TRBV7-9; clone size: -; CDR3 length: 14; CDR3 DNA: TGTGCCAGCAGCTTAGTTGGGGATCCCACTGAAGCTTTCTTT; CDR3 protein: CASSLVGDPTEAFF
J gene: TRBJ2-1; D gene: TRBD2; V gene: TRBV12-3/TRBV12-4; clone size: many; CDR3 length: 16; CDR3 DNA: TGTGCCAGCAGTCCCAGGGGTAGCGGGGTTTACAATGAGCAGTTCTTC; CDR3 protein: CASSPRGSGVYNEQFF
J gene: TRBJ2-1; D gene: TRBD1; V gene: TRBV27; clone size: -; CDR3 length: 15; CDR3 DNA: TGTGCCAGCAGTTCCTTCCCGGGACAGCACAATGAGCAGTTCTTC; CDR3 protein: CASSSFPGQHNEQFF
J gene: TRBJ1-6; D gene: TRBD1; V gene: TRBV7-2; clone size: many; CDR3 length: 14; CDR3 DNA: TGTGCCAGCAGCTCTACAGGGGACAATTCACCCCTCCACTTT; CDR3 protein: CASSSTGDNSPLHF
J gene: TRBJ2-5; D gene: TRBD2; V gene: TRBV5-3; clone size: -; CDR3 length: 16; CDR3 DNA: TGTGCCAGCAGCTTGTCGGTTAGCGGGGGGCCGGAGACCCAGTACTTC; CDR3 protein: CASSLSVSGGPETQYF
J gene: TRBJ1-2; D gene: TRBD1; V gene: TRBV6-2/TRBV6-3; clone size: many; CDR3 length: 14; CDR3 DNA: TGTGCCAGCAGCACCGGGACAGGGCACTATGGCTACACCTTC; CDR3 protein: CASSTGTGHYGYTF
J gene: TRBJ1-1; D gene: -; V gene: TRBV7-9; clone size: many; CDR3 length: 14; CDR3 DNA: TGTGCCAGCAGCTTAATGGGGGGGAACACTGAAGCTTTCTTT; CDR3 protein: CASSLMGGNTEAFF
J gene: TRBJ1-1; D gene: -; V gene: TRBV13; clone size: few; CDR3 length: 14; CDR3 DNA: TGTGCCAGCAGCTGGTCGGCAGGAAACACTGAAGCTTTCTTT; CDR3 protein: CASSWSAGNTEAFF
J gene: TRBJ2-5; D gene: -; V gene: TRBV20-1; clone size: -; CDR3 length: 16; CDR3 DNA: TGCAGTGCTAGAGAGCTCTCGGTGACCTGGGGGGAGACCCAGTACTTC; CDR3 protein: CSARELSVTWGETQYF
J gene: TRBJ1-2; D gene: -; V gene: TRBV28; clone size: many; CDR3 length: 15; CDR3 DNA: TGTGCCAGCACCAGTCCCGGCAGGGTGAACTATGGCTACACCTTC; CDR3 protein: CASTSPGRVNYGYTF
J gene: TRBJ2-7; D gene: -; V gene: TRBV30; clone size: -; CDR3 length: 14; CDR3 DNA: TGTGCCTGGAGTGTAGGACCCCCTGCCTACGAGCAGTACTTC; CDR3 protein: CAWSVGPPAYEQYF
J gene: TRBJ2-1; D gene: TRBD2; V gene: TRBV6-6; clone size: few; CDR3 length: 21; CDR3 DNA: TGTGCCAGCAGTTACTATGGGACTAGCGTCCACTTCCCTACTTCCTACAATGAGCAGTTCTTC; CDR3 protein: CASSYYGTSVHFPTSYNEQFF
J gene: TRBJ1-1; D gene: -; V gene: TRBV12-3/TRBV12-4; clone size: -; CDR3 length: 13; CDR3 DNA: TGTGCCAGCAGTTTAGCGCGGGGGCCGGGGGCTTTCTTT; CDR3 protein: CASSLARGPGAFF
J gene: TRBJ2-7; D gene: TRBD1; V gene: TRBV10-3; clone size: few; CDR3 length: 15; CDR3 DNA: TGTGCCATCAGTGCCAGGACAGGGGGAGAGGACGAGCAGTACTTC; CDR3 protein: CAISARTGGEDEQYF
J gene: TRBJ2-5; D gene: -; V gene: TRBV12-3/TRBV12-4; clone size: -; CDR3 length: 17; CDR3 DNA: TGTGCCAGCAGTCTCAGTCTTAGCAGGGGAGGCGGAGAGACCCAGTACTTC; CDR3 protein: CASSLSLSRGGGETQYF
J gene: TRBJ2-2; D gene: TRBD1; V gene: TRBV6-6; clone size: few; CDR3 length: 16; CDR3 DNA: TGTGCCAGCAGTTACTCTACAGGGGTCGGCACCGGGGAGCTGTTTTTT; CDR3 protein: CASSYSTGVGTGELFF
J gene: TRBJ1-5; D gene: TRBD1; V gene: TRBV12-3/TRBV12-4; clone size: -; CDR3 length: 17; CDR3 DNA: TGTGCCAGCAGCCCTACCTCCGGGACAGGGCGTTTTCAGCCCCAGCATTTT; CDR3 protein: CASSPTSGTGRFQPQHF
J gene: TRBJ2-3; D gene: -; V gene: TRBV3-1; clone size: many; CDR3 length: 14; CDR3 DNA: TGTGCCAGCAGCCAAAGTCTACGCCCAGATACGCAGTATTTT; CDR3 protein: CASSQSLRPDTQYF
J gene: TRBJ1-5; D gene: -; V gene: TRBV20-1; clone size: many; CDR3 length: 15; CDR3 DNA: TGCAGTCCGCTCCTTTGGGGGGGTGGGAATCAGCCCCAGCATTTT; CDR3 protein: CSPLLWGGGNQPQHF
J gene: TRBJ1-4; D gene: -; V gene: TRBV19; clone size: few; CDR3 length: 16; CDR3 DNA: TGTGCCAGTAGCGCCGATTCCGGATATGGAAATGAAAAACTGTTTTTT; CDR3 protein: CASSADSGYGNEKLFF
J gene: TRBJ2-6; D gene: -; V gene: TRBV7-9; clone size: many; CDR3 length: 16; CDR3 DNA: TGTGCCAGCAGCCACGCCGGGGTATACGGGGCCAACGTCCTGACTTTC; CDR3 protein: CASSHAGVYGANVLTF
J gene: TRBJ2-2; D gene: TRBD2; V gene: TRBV19; clone size: few; CDR3 length: 16; CDR3 DNA: TGTGCCAGTAGTACCAAGCGGGAGGGCCGGGCCGGGGAGCTGTTTTTT; CDR3 protein: CASSTKREGRAGELFF
J gene: TRBJ2-1; D gene: -; V gene: TRBV11-3; clone size: -; CDR3 length: 11; CDR3 DNA: TGTGCCAGCAGTCAGGGTACTGAGCAGTTCTTC; CDR3 protein: CASSQGTEQFF
J gene: TRBJ2-7; D gene: -; V gene: TRBV28; clone size: -; CDR3 length: 14; CDR3 DNA: TGTGCCAGCAGTTTCAGGACACTCGGCTACGAGCAGTACTTC; CDR3 protein: CASSFRTLGYEQYF
J gene: TRBJ2-7; D gene: -; V gene: TRBV7-2; clone size: -; CDR3 length: 15; CDR3 DNA: TGTGCCAGCAGCTTGGGGCACTCTAGCTCCTACGAGCAGTACTTC; CDR3 protein: CASSLGHSSSYEQYF
J gene: TRBJ1-2; D gene: TRBD1; V gene: TRBV10-3; clone size: few; CDR3 length: 13; CDR3 DNA: TGTGCCATCAGATCGACAGGGACCTATGGCTACACCTTC; CDR3 protein: CAIRSTGTYGYTF
J gene: TRBJ2-6; D gene: -; V gene: TRBV6-5; clone size: -; CDR3 length: 22; CDR3 DNA: TGTGCCAGCAGTTACTATAAGTCACCCCAGGGTCCGGGCAGTTCTGGGGCCAACGTCCTGACTTTC; CDR3 protein: CASSYYKSPQGPGSSGANVLTF
J gene: TRBJ2-7; D gene: TRBD2; V gene: TRBV7-6; clone size: many; CDR3 length: 21; CDR3 DNA: TGTGCCAGCAGCCTCCGGGGCTCCGGGACTAGCGGGAGGGAAAGCTCCTACGAGCAGTACTTC; CDR3 protein: CASSLRGSGTSGRESSYEQYF
J gene: TRBJ1-2; D gene: -; V gene: TRBV7-2; clone size: many; CDR3 length: 12; CDR3 DNA: TGTGCCAGCAGCTTCAGAGGGGACGGCTACACCTTC; CDR3 protein: CASSFRGDGYTF
J gene: TRBJ2-7; D gene: -; V gene: TRBV7-8; clone size: -; CDR3 length: 16; CDR3 DNA: TGTGCCAGCAGCTTAGATACTCTTGGGCACCCCGAGGAGCAGTACTTC; CDR3 protein: CASSLDTLGHPEEQYF
J gene: TRBJ1-2; D gene: TRBD1; V gene: TRBV27; clone size: -; CDR3 length: 16; CDR3 DNA: TGTGCCAGCAGTCTCCAAAACAGGGGGCAATTAGATGGCTACACCTTC; CDR3 protein: CASSLQNRGQLDGYTF